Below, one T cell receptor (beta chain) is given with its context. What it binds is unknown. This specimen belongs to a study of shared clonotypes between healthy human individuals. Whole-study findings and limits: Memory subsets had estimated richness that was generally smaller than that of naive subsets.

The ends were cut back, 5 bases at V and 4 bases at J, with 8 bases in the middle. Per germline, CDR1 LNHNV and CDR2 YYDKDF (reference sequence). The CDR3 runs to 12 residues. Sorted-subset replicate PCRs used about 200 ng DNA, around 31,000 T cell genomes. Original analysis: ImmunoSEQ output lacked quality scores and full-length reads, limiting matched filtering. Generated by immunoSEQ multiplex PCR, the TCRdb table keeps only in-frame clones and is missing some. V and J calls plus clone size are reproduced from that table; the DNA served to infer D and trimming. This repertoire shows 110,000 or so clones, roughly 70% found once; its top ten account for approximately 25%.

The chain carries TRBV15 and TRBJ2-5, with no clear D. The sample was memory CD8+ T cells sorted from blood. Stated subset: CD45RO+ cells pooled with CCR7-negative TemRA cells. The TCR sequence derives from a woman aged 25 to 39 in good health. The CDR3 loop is CATSLYTETQYF. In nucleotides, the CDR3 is TGTGCCACCAGCCTATACACAGAGACCCAGTACTTC.